This is a list of T cell receptor beta chains from one sample in a study of blood T cells in healthy people across ages. TCRdb ran MiXCR on the 5' RACE reads and lists one entry per CDR3 protein. The sample has roughly 680,000 distinct CDR3 sequences; around a fifth are singletons. The sequencing input was blood. Receptors originate from a man in his sixties or seventies in good health. The CDR3 runs from the conserved cysteine through the conserved F or W. The D gene is left open where the match is weak. The size field is filled for only some rows; it gives once, few, many or a size class.

many,TRBD1,TRBJ2-5,TRBV18,CASSPKTGGIQETQYF,TGTGCCAGCTCACCGAAGACAGGGGGAATCCAAGAGACCCAGTACTTC
few,-,TRBJ2-7,TRBV10-3,CAIKGTGSISEQYF,TGTGCCATCAAGGGAACAGGGTCGATCTCCGAGCAGTACTTC
-,TRBD2,TRBJ2-5,TRBV4-1,CASSLGLAGGKRETQYF,TGCGCCAGCAGCCTAGGACTAGCGGGAGGGAAGAGAGAGACCCAGTACTTC
-,-,TRBJ2-5,TRBV10-3,CAISESPEGETQYF,TGTGCCATCAGTGAGTCACCGGAGGGGGAGACCCAGTACTTC
-,-,TRBJ2-1,TRBV11-2,CASNSRDNEQFF,TGTGCCAGCAACTCCAGGGACAATGAGCAGTTCTTC
few,TRBD2,TRBJ2-4,TRBV7-6,CASSPGWSGRATAKNIQYF,TGTGCCAGCAGCCCCGGGTGGAGCGGGAGGGCCACGGCCAAAAACATTCAGTACTTC
-,-,TRBJ2-2,TRBV3-1,CASSQGTTGELFF,TGTGCCAGCAGCCAGGGTACCACCGGGGAGCTGTTTTTT
many,-,TRBJ2-5,TRBV7-9,CASSQRRTGEETQYF,TGTGCCAGCAGCCAGAGAAGAACAGGCGAAGAGACCCAGTACTTC
few,TRBD1,TRBJ2-1,TRBV27,CASREQGASNEQFF,TGTGCCAGCAGAGAACAGGGGGCAAGCAATGAGCAGTTCTTC
-,-,TRBJ2-1,TRBV3-1,CASSQGPGLQYNEQFF,TGTGCCAGCAGCCAAGGTCCCGGACTACAATACAATGAGCAGTTCTTC
-,-,TRBJ1-5,TRBV20-1,CSAAPAGLNQPQHF,TGCAGTGCTGCTCCAGCGGGACTCAATCAGCCCCAGCATTTT
-,-,TRBJ2-1,TRBV3-1,CASSPGTLDEQFF,TGTGCCAGCAGCCCCGGGACTCTCGATGAGCAGTTCTTC
few,TRBD1,TRBJ2-5,TRBV5-1,CASSRSGQGGETQYF,TGCGCCAGCAGCCGTTCCGGACAGGGCGGAGAGACCCAGTACTTC
-,-,TRBJ2-7,TRBV28,CASSSLGQTIFYEQYF,TGTGCCAGCAGTTCCCTTGGACAGACGATCTTCTACGAGCAGTACTTC
-,-,TRBJ2-2,TRBV4-2,CASSQEGPTGELFF,TGTGCCAGCAGCCAAGAAGGACCCACCGGGGAGCTGTTTTTT
-,-,TRBJ1-4,TRBV2,CASSADGSSNEKLFF,TGTGCCAGCAGTGCGGACGGGAGTTCTAATGAAAAACTGTTTTTT
many,TRBD1,TRBJ2-3,TRBV5-6,CASSPGQTSTDTQYF,TGTGCCAGCAGCCCGGGACAGACCAGCACAGATACGCAGTATTTT
-,-,TRBJ2-1,TRBV29-1,CSTREGRNSYNEQFF,TGCAGCACCCGAGAGGGGCGCAATTCCTACAATGAGCAGTTCTTC
few,TRBD1,TRBJ1-3,TRBV3-1,CASGNPGTGLSGNTIYF,TGTGCCAGCGGCAATCCCGGGACAGGTCTCTCTGGAAACACCATATATTTT
-,TRBD2,TRBJ2-5,TRBV6-5,CASSRSGRAVETQYF,TGTGCCAGCAGTCGTAGCGGGAGGGCTGTGGAGACCCAGTACTTC
-,-,TRBJ1-3,TRBV4-3,CASSQDRGSTIYF,TGCGCCAGCAGCCAAGATCGGGGGAGTACCATATATTTT
many,-,TRBJ2-5,TRBV7-9,CASSGGQSQYF,TGTGCCAGCAGCGGAGGGCAGTCCCAGTACTTC
-,-,TRBJ1-2,TRBV5-1,CASSPGTTFGGYTF,TGCGCCAGCAGCCCCGGGACGACGTTTGGTGGCTACACCTTC
-,-,TRBJ2-4,TRBV3-1,CASSADGFAKNIQYF,TGTGCCAGCAGCGCGGACGGTTTCGCCAAAAACATTCAGTACTTC
-,-,TRBJ2-1,TRBV5-1,CASSLTGIADNEQFF,TGCGCCAGCAGCTTGACAGGGATAGCAGACAATGAGCAGTTCTTC
few,-,TRBJ2-1,TRBV29-1,CSVGVVEQFF,TGCAGCGTTGGAGTGGTTGAGCAGTTCTTC
few,TRBD2,TRBJ2-3,TRBV9,CASSVSSGISDTQYF,TGTGCCAGCAGCGTTTCTAGCGGGATTTCAGATACGCAGTATTTT
-,TRBD2,TRBJ2-1,TRBV5-1,CASSLGGRVDEQFF,TGCGCCAGCAGCTTGGGAGGGAGGGTCGATGAGCAGTTCTTC
-,-,TRBJ1-2,TRBV2,CASRAGPKHNYGYTF,TGTGCCAGCAGGGCTGGACCGAAACATAACTATGGCTACACCTTC
few,-,TRBJ2-5,TRBV5-1,CASSGPNGETQYF,TGCGCCAGCAGTGGGCCTAACGGGGAGACCCAGTACTTC
few,-,TRBJ2-7,TRBV20-1,CSASSPGIVFFGQYF,TGCAGTGCTAGTTCTCCAGGCATAGTTTTTTTTGGGCAGTACTTC
few,TRBD2,TRBJ2-2,TRBV19,CATKRTSGSPNGELFF,TGTGCCACGAAAAGGACTAGCGGGAGTCCGAATGGGGAGCTGTTTTTT
-,-,TRBJ2-2,TRBV20-1,CSAGPTGELFF,TGCAGTGCTGGGCCAACCGGGGAGCTGTTTTTT
-,-,TRBJ2-7,TRBV20-1,CSASRAAGTYEQYF,TGCAGTGCTAGCCGAGCGGCGGGAACCTACGAGCAGTACTTC
-,-,TRBJ2-7,TRBV6-2/TRBV6-3,CASASGGISTYEQYF,TGTGCCAGCGCCTCCGGGGGAATCTCGACCTACGAGCAGTACTTC
-,-,TRBJ1-2,TRBV28,CASSPRGPPGYGYTF,TGTGCCAGCAGTCCCCGAGGCCCCCCTGGCTATGGCTACACCTTC
-,TRBD2,TRBJ2-3,TRBV7-9,CASSLGTSEDTQYF,TGTGCCAGCAGCTTAGGGACTAGCGAGGATACGCAGTATTTT
-,-,TRBJ2-1,TRBV24-1,CATSGGRDGQFF,TGTGCCACCAGTGGGGGCCGGGACGGGCAGTTCTTC
-,-,TRBJ2-3,TRBV28,CASSLFERGITDTQYF,TGTGCCAGCAGTTTATTTGAGAGGGGAATCACAGATACGCAGTATTTT
-,TRBD1,TRBJ2-3,TRBV7-9,CASSPGTGGKDTQYF,TGTGCCAGCAGCCCGGGGACAGGGGGGAAAGATACGCAGTATTTT
many,TRBD2,TRBJ2-7,TRBV7-2,CASSLAAGVSYEQYF,TGTGCCAGCAGCTTAGCGGCGGGAGTCTCCTACGAGCAGTACTTC
-,-,TRBJ2-1,TRBV28,CASSLSGMGGNEQFF,TGTGCCAGCAGTTTATCCGGGATGGGGGGTAATGAGCAGTTCTTC
-,-,TRBJ2-5,TRBV7-3,CASSAQGGTDEETQYF,TGTGCCAGCAGCGCCCAGGGGGGGACGGACGAAGAGACCCAGTACTTC
-,TRBD2,TRBJ2-5,TRBV7-2,CASSLSSSGGQETQYF,TGTGCCAGCAGCTTATCCTCTAGCGGGGGGCAAGAGACCCAGTACTTC
few,-,TRBJ2-6,TRBV7-2,CASTTAGSGANVLTF,TGTGCCAGCACCACAGCGGGCTCTGGGGCCAACGTCCTGACTTTC